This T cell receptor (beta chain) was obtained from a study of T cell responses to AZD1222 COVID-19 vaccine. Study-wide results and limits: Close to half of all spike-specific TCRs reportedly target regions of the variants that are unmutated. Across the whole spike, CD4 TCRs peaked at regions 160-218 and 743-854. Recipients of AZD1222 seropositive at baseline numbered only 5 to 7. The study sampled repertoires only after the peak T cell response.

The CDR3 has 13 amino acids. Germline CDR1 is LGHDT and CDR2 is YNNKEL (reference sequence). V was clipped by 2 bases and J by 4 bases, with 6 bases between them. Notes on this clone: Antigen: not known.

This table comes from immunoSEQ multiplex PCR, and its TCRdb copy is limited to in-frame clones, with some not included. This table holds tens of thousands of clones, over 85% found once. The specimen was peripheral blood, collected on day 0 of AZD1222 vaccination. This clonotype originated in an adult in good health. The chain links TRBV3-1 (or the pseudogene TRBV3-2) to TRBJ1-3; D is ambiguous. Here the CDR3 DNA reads TGTGCCAGCAGCCAACAAGCCGGAAACACCATATATTTT. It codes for CASSQQAGNTIYF.